This T cell receptor (beta chain) was found in a study of blood T cells in healthy people across ages. Then a second PCR, running roughly 6 to 12 cycles, was carried out with a sample-barcoded 5' primer and a J-beta primer mix. The template-switch adaptor was a 5' adaptor with 12 random nucleotides. It tagged each cDNA molecule. MiXCR, run by TCRdb on the 5' RACE reads, gives a single entry per CDR3 protein. The profile covers a few hundred thousand distinct CDR3 sequences, with approximately 47% appearing a single time and approximately 51% taken by the ten largest. The CDR3 has 12 amino acids. The germline V gene has CDR1 SQVTM and CDR2 ANQGSEA. Trimming stripped 6 bases from V and 3 bases from J, with 11 bases between. Comments on this clonotype: Its antigen is as yet unknown.

Extraction yielded at least 5 micrograms of total RNA per sample. Findings of the study overall: Naive CD4+ cell counts and diversity both ran higher in long-lived than in aged donors. Unknown CMV status may confound age-related changes in expanded clones.

The chain recombines TRBV29-1 with TRBJ1-1; D might be TRBD1 (6 bases). Sequencing input: blood. This TCR derives from a man aged 55 to 70 in good health. The chain's CDR3 is CSVQKGDTEAFF. The CDR3 coding sequence is TGCAGCGTCCAGAAGGGGGACACTGAAGCTTTCTTT.